Listed below are T cell receptor beta chains from one sample, sequenced in a study of shared clonotypes between healthy human individuals. Produced via immunoSEQ multiplex PCR; TCRdb's table is partial and in-frame only. This sample has 1.5 million to 2.5 million clones; over 85% occur once, and the top ten carry more than 0.95%. The sample taken for sequencing was naive CD8+ T cells sorted from blood. The receptors here all came from a man aged 18 to 29 in good health. Each CDR3 is given with its conserved first and last residue. Each record gives: J gene, D gene, V gene, clone size, CDR3 protein, CDR3 DNA. The D gene is left open where the match is weak. The size field is filled for only some rows; it gives once, few, many or a size class.

TRBJ1-1	TRBD1	TRBV6-1	.	CASSGDSTYTEAFF	TGTGCCAGCAGTGGGGACAGTACATACACTGAAGCTTTCTTT
TRBJ2-7	.	TRBV28	.	CASSLRFYEQYF	TGTGCCAGCAGTTTACGATTCTACGAGCAGTACTTC
TRBJ2-1	TRBD1	TRBV9	.	CASSAYRGSGNEQFF	TGTGCCAGCAGCGCGTACAGGGGTTCAGGCAATGAGCAGTTCTTC
TRBJ2-7	.	TRBV7-9	.	CASSFGADEQYF	TGTGCCAGCAGCTTCGGGGCGGACGAGCAGTACTTC
TRBJ1-2	.	TRBV19	.	CASSIDYEGGNYGYTF	TGTGCCAGTAGTATAGATTATGAGGGAGGAAACTATGGCTACACCTTC
TRBJ1-6	.	TRBV28	.	CASSFRGGRSPLHF	TGTGCCAGCAGTTTTCGGGGGGGGCGGTCACCCCTCCACTTT
TRBJ2-7	TRBD2	TRBV7-2	.	CASSLDGRVYEQYF	TGTGCCAGCAGCTTAGACGGGAGGGTCTACGAGCAGTACTTC
TRBJ2-2	TRBD2	TRBV9	once	CASSGVPVLAGGPWTGELFF	TGTGCCAGCAGCGGAGTACCCGTACTAGCGGGAGGGCCTTGGACCGGGGAGCTGTTTTTT
TRBJ2-7	TRBD1	TRBV4-3	.	CASSQDRSGQGYEQYF	TGCGCCAGCAGCCAAGATAGGTCGGGACAGGGCTACGAGCAGTACTTC
TRBJ1-3	.	TRBV30	.	CAWSVGAGNTIYF	TGTGCCTGGAGTGTGGGAGCTGGAAACACCATATATTTT
TRBJ2-1	TRBD2	TRBV29-1	.	CSVERLAGRPLDNEQFF	TGCAGCGTTGAGCGGCTAGCGGGACGCCCTTTAGACAATGAGCAGTTCTTC
TRBJ2-1	.	TRBV5-6	.	CASSLAGTLEQFF	TGTGCCAGCAGCTTGGCCGGGACCCTTGAGCAGTTCTTC
TRBJ2-6	TRBD2	TRBV5-1	.	CASSPSSGNDLSGANVLTF	TGCGCCAGCAGTCCTAGTAGCGGGAATGACCTCTCTGGGGCCAACGTCCTGACTTTC
TRBJ2-7	.	TRBV19	.	CASSIGAGDYEQYF	TGTGCCAGTAGTATCGGGGCAGGGGACTACGAGCAGTACTTC
TRBJ1-1	TRBD1	TRBV9	.	CASSAVGQGSEAFF	TGTGCCAGCAGCGCTGTAGGACAGGGGTCCGAAGCTTTCTTT
TRBJ1-3	TRBD1	TRBV6-5	.	CASSLDRAGNTIYF	TGTGCCAGCAGCCTGGACAGGGCTGGAAACACCATATATTTT
TRBJ2-1	.	TRBV2	.	CASRPGTSPLFF	TGTGCCAGCAGACCCGGGACTTCACCCTTGTTCTTC
TRBJ2-6	TRBD1	TRBV13	.	CASSLGQGVAANVLTF	TGTGCCAGCAGCCTCGGACAGGGTGTAGCGGCCAACGTCCTGACTTTC
TRBJ1-1	.	TRBV9	.	CASSDMEGVNTEAFF	TGTGCCAGCAGTGATATGGAGGGGGTCAACACTGAAGCTTTCTTT
TRBJ2-1	TRBD2	TRBV30	.	CAWSSPRIAGAPYNEQFF	TGTGCCTGGAGTTCACCCCGGATAGCGGGGGCCCCCTACAATGAGCAGTTCTTC
TRBJ2-3	TRBD2	TRBV29-1	.	CSVEGTSGFLTDTQYF	TGCAGCGTTGAAGGGACTAGCGGATTTCTCACAGATACGCAGTATTTT
TRBJ2-7	.	TRBV6-5	.	CASSYTWTDEQYF	TGTGCCAGCAGTTACACATGGACAGACGAGCAGTACTTC
TRBJ2-7	.	TRBV5-1	.	CASSRGPGQNYEQYF	TGCGCCAGCAGCCGGGGCCCCGGACAGAACTACGAGCAGTACTTC
TRBJ1-1	.	TRBV19	.	CATIGSEGRGTEAFF	TGTGCAACAATTGGGAGCGAGGGGCGAGGCACTGAAGCTTTCTTT
TRBJ1-6	.	TRBV19	.	CASSMGPEGYNSPLHF	TGTGCCAGTAGTATGGGACCGGAGGGTTATAATTCACCCCTCCACTTT